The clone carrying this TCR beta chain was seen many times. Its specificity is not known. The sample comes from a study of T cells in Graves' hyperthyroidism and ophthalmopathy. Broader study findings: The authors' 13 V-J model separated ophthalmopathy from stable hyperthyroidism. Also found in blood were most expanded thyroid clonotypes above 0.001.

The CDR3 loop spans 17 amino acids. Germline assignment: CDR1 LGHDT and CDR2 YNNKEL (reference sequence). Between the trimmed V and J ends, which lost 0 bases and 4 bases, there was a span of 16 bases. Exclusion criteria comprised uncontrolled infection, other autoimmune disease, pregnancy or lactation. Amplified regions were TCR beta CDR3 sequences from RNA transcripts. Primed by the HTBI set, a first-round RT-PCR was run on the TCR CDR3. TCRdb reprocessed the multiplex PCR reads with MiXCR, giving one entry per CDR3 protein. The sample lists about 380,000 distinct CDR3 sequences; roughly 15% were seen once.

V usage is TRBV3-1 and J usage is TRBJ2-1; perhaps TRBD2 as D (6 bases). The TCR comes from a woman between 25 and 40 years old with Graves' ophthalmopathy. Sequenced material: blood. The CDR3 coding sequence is TGTGCCAGCAGCCAAGAAGGCGGGACCACCCGATACAATGAGCAGTTCTTC. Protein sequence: CASSQEGGTTRYNEQFF.